A selection of T cell receptor beta chains follows, all from one sample in a study of T cell responses to AZD1222 COVID-19 vaccine. Sequenced by immunoSEQ multiplex PCR; TCRdb stores in-frame clones only, minus some. The sample lists tens of thousands of clones; 88% were seen once. The material was peripheral blood, obtained 28 days after the second AZD1222 dose. These receptor sequences come from an adult who received the AZD1222 COVID-19 vaccine. Both conserved end residues are part of each CDR3. The size entry is marked missing in some rows and otherwise reads once, few, many or a size class.

V | size | length | CDR3
TRBV11-3 | NA | 15 | CASSLGGGAADTQYF
TRBV5-4 | NA | 13 | CASARGSHYGYTF
TRBV30 | NA | 15 | CAWSVPGMGRETQYF
TRBV7-3 | NA | 16 | CASSPQSTGNGGTQYF
TRBV5-5 | NA | 17 | CASSQTAKPTRNQPQHF
TRBV7-3 | NA | 16 | CASSPLVGGPNNEQFF
TRBV2 | NA | 15 | CASRVDRGFYNEQFF
TRBV9 | NA | 14 | CASSVASGDYGYTF
TRBV30 | NA | 14 | CAWSGNRGTSEAFF
TRBV5-4 | NA | 14 | CASGTWLGNSPLHF
TRBV5-4 | NA | 15 | CASSLDSYRGSPLHF
TRBV6-5 | once | 12 | CASGTVNYGYTF
TRBV3-1/TRBV3-2 | NA | 16 | CASSQVPGQVSYEQYF
TRBV10-3 | NA | 13 | CAISGQASGGYTF
TRBV29-1 | NA | 14 | CSVQVGGLNSPLHF
TRBV4-3 | NA | 13 | CASSQEHNTEAFF
TRBV9 | NA | 13 | CASSVRDRDGYTF
TRBV6-6 | NA | 17 | CASSPRGSGASQETQYF
TRBV28 | many | 14 | CASSLIAGAHEQYF
TRBV11-3 | NA | 13 | CASSLESVYEQYF
TRBV6-5 | NA | 14 | CASRVDRDNSPLHF
TRBV7-2 | NA | 14 | CASSFLQGGQPQHF
TRBV3-1/TRBV3-2 | NA | 14 | CASSRTGYDQPQHF
TRBV7-6 | NA | 18 | CASSYLDRGPAGANVLTF
TRBV7-7 | NA | 14 | CASSSLLGSGELFF
TRBV6-4 | NA | 13 | CASSDTENTEAFF
TRBV2 | NA | 14 | CASRGTGYNQPQHF
TRBV10-1 | once | 15 | CANRTDPELNSPLHF
TRBV30 | NA | 15 | CAWSPGDREVGEQYF
TRBV7-3 | NA | 17 | CASSPLVTSGNTGELFF
TRBV6-2/TRBV6-3 | NA | 14 | CASSRPGQEHGYTF
TRBV30 | few | 14 | CAWSVQGAKNIQYF
TRBV15 | NA | 16 | CATSRSGGTSGHEQFF
TRBV6-5 | NA | 14 | CASRRGRDQETQYF
TRBV3-1/TRBV3-2 | NA | 14 | CASSQEPGKYGYTF
TRBV9 | NA | 15 | CASSVGAYSGNTIYF
TRBV7-3 | NA | 15 | CASSPSSGSYNIQYF
TRBV11-3 | NA | 15 | CASKQGGVANYGYTF
TRBV5-6 | NA | 15 | CASSLMTAQGEKLFF
TRBV30 | NA | 12 | CAWNPGNYGYTF
TRBV11-3 | NA | 18 | CASSPGQGAASSYNEQFF
TRBV21-1 | once | 17 | CASSKGGLSCWNTEAFF
TRBV4-1 | NA | 14 | CASSQATSYTEAFF